This T cell receptor beta chain comes out of a study of cytomegalovirus exposure and HLA in healthy donors (dated by TCRdb to about 2017). In the study overall: According to a later analysis, one platform produced both the roughly 130 validation repertoires and the 670 or so repertoires of the first cohort. To predict cytomegalovirus infection status, the study brought together high-throughput TCR immunosequencing, statistical association of individual TCRs with disease status, and machine learning. In addition to the first cohort of approximately 650 subjects, a separate validation cohort of under 150 different subjects was used. The aim of the study was to test whether cataloging public T cell receptors could identify signatures of past pathogen exposure. Broad study findings and their caveats: While some public TCRs were present in many individuals, most TCR sequences turned up only very rarely across donors. According to the authors, the approach could potentially be generalized to other disease states and immunological phenotypes. The validation cohort had no HLA typing available for a later analysis, so co-occurrence within that cohort was assessed over all 120 or so repertoires. In the study, around 150 TCR beta chains were listed as associated with cytomegalovirus. The classifier was reported to diagnose cytomegalovirus status with high specificity and sensitivity in both the original and validation cohorts. A later analysis found that TCRs clustered in the first cohort also tended to co-occur in the 95 to 150 validation repertoires, with roughly 95% of cluster scores above 0. In vitro tests confirmed that a few of the cytomegalovirus-associated TCR beta chains recognize cytomegalovirus antigens.

The donors belonged to the validation cohort of over a hundred subjects, which was separate from the approximately 660-subject first cohort. V and J are truncated by 3 bases and 4 bases respectively, leaving an intervening sequence of 19 bases. From a lookup of the germline V gene (reference sequence), CDR1 and CDR2 are LNHDA and SQIVND. Measured from the cysteine to the phenylalanine, the CDR3 is 17 residues long. CDR3 DNA is the only sequence kept; it has 51 bases, read in frame from the first base. To note about this clone: Its antigen remains undetermined. No much larger clonotype is one base removed from it; base qualities were not supplied.

Receptor amplification or capture employed the immunoSEQ multiplex PCR assay. The original pipeline was this. A statistical classification framework was developed to diagnose cytomegalovirus status using the catalog of TCR beta chain sequences. The source is immuneACCESS, and TCRdb retained only in-frame sequences with V and J called. Part of the clones is not carried over; for the studies checked, unresolved V genes explain less than half of this, and the remainder is unexplained. That table is the source of V, J and clone size, and D and trimming were worked out from the DNA. The table for this sample lists 59,000 or so clones; 80% to 90% of them were counted only once. The ten largest clones represent roughly 15% of the sample.

The V and J segments used are TRBV19 and TRBJ2-1; the D gene is perhaps TRBD2, from 6 matching bases. Sequencing was carried out using PBMCs. This TCR was sampled from a woman in her late teens or twenties in good health and CMV-seronegative. The CDR3 loop reads CASSIFLRGLRYNEQFF. The sequence in DNA is TGTGCCAGTAGTATTTTCTTACGGGGACTCCGGTACAATGAGCAGTTCTTC.